These 21 T cell receptor beta chains were all obtained from the same sample, sequenced in a study of T cells after yellow fever vaccination. TCRdb recomputed calls from the 5' RACE reads with MiXCR, one row per CDR3 protein. Found here are about 85,000 distinct CDR3 sequences, 13% of them singletons; the top ten hold just under 25%. Specimen: CD8+ T cells not binding an NS4B(214-222) dextramer, sorted from PBMCs, collected approximately 22 days after the first yellow fever vaccination. The receptor source for this set is a man between 18 and 35 years old who received the YFV17D yellow fever vaccine.

This sequence joins TRBV10-2 and TRBJ2-7; D not certain. Germline-derived CDR1 and CDR2 are WSHSY and SAAADI. This CDR3 is built from 11 residues. With 8 bases removed from V and 3 bases from J, the gap between germline ends came to 8 bases. The CDR3 DNA follows: TGCGCCAGCGCTGAAAACTACGAGCAGTACTTC. It translates to CASAENYEQYF.

The chain is built from TRBV11-3 and TRBJ2-5, with TRBD2 as a possible D gene (5 bases). V gave up 5 bases and J gave up 2 bases, with 9 bases separating them. The CDR3 is 13 residues long. The germline V gene encodes CDR1 SGHNT and CDR2 YENEEA. The CDR3 region is CASSPGRQETQYF. Here the CDR3 DNA reads TGTGCCAGCAGCCCGGGGAGACAAGAGACCCAGTACTTC.

Written as DNA, the CDR3 is TGTGCCAGTAGTGCAGGGAAGACTGAAGCTTTCTTT. Its protein product is CASSAGKTEAFF. V usage is TRBV19 and J usage is TRBJ1-1; possibly TRBD1 for D (5 bases). Germline values: CDR1 LNHDA, CDR2 SQIVND (reference sequence). Trimming took off 5 bases at V and 5 bases at J, with 9 bases between the two ends. The CDR3 spans 12 residues.

This clonotype was picked up a small number of times. The V and J genes are TRBV6-1 and TRBJ1-4; D might be TRBD1 (6 bases). Germline lookup yields CDR1 MNHNS and CDR2 SASEGT. The CDR3 runs to 14 residues. Trimming took off 6 bases at V and 8 bases at J, with 16 bases between the two ends. For the CDR3, the DNA is TGTGCCAGCAGCTCAACAGGGATACGGGAAAAACTGTTTTTT. Translation gives CASSSTGIREKLFF.

V and J are TRBV20-1 and TRBJ2-1, with 10 bases aligning to TRBD2. Germline loops: CDR1 DFQATT, CDR2 SNEGSKA (reference sequence). The CDR3 extends over 14 amino acids. J gave up 9 bases and V 5 bases, and 10 bases lay outside the gene matches. CDR3: CSASLAGVNGEQFF. CDR3 nucleotide sequence: TGCAGTGCTTCGCTAGCGGGGGTGAACGGTGAGCAGTTCTTC.

There are a few counts of this clonotype. This chain joins TRBV20-1 and TRBJ2-3, with no clear D. The CDR3 covers 15 residues. CDR1 and CDR2 (germline): DFQATT, SNEGSKA (reference sequence). V was cut by 1 base and J by 0 bases, with 11 bases left in between. The CDR3 protein is CSARAAASSTDTQYF. CDR3 DNA: TGCAGTGCTAGAGCGGCGGCCAGTAGCACAGATACGCAGTATTTT.

The chain employs TRBV19 and TRBJ2-2; no clear D. Trimming left V 1 base short and J 6 bases short, with 3 bases between. Germline CDR1 reads LNHDA; CDR2 reads SQIVND (reference sequence). CDR3 length: 12 amino acids. The CDR3 loop is CASSIGPGELFF. For the CDR3, the DNA is TGTGCCAGTAGTATAGGCCCCGGGGAGCTGTTTTTT.

The J gene is TRBJ2-5, the V gene TRBV3-1, with D uncertain. Between the trimmed V and J ends, which lost 1 base and 5 bases, there was a span of 5 bases. This CDR3 has 12 amino acids. The germline V gene has CDR1 LGHDT and CDR2 YNNKEL (reference sequence). CDR3 sequence: CASSQVGETQYF. CDR3 DNA sequence: TGTGCCAGCAGCCAAGTTGGGGAGACCCAGTACTTC.

This clonotype was found many times. The CDR3 nucleotides are TGTGCCAGCAGCATTTTTCAAGGGGGTTTTGCTGGAAACACCATATATTTT. Protein: CASSIFQGGFAGNTIYF. The V and J genes are TRBV7-8 and TRBJ1-3, with D perhaps TRBD1 (6 bases). Germline CDR1 and CDR2: SGHVS and FQNEAQ. Trimming removed 5 bases at V and 2 bases at J, with 19 bases between. CDR3 size: 17 residues.

This clonotype was detected a few times. The chain links TRBV4-3 to TRBJ2-7, with D perhaps matching TRBD1 or TRBD2 (5 bases each). In germline, CDR1 is LGHNA, CDR2 YSLEER. The V and J ends lost 0 bases and 2 bases respectively, with 8 bases between them. This CDR3 has 14 residues. CDR3 sequence: CASSQDWGPYEQYV. CDR3 nucleotides: TGCGCCAGCAGCCAAGATTGGGGACCCTACGAGCAGTACGTC.

The chain employs TRBV28 and TRBJ2-7; D tentatively reads TRBD1 or TRBD2 (6 bases each). V lost 7 bases, J lost 0 bases, and 22 bases lay in between. This CDR3 is 17 amino acids long. Germline CDR1 and CDR2: MDHEN and SYDVKM. CDR3 nucleotides: TGTGCCAGCACCAAAATGGGGGGCCACCTGAGCTCCTACGAGCAGTACGTC. Amino acid sequence: CASTKMGGHLSSYEQYV.

This clonotype appeared a few times. The chain is built from TRBV10-3 and TRBJ2-3; 14 bases align to TRBD2. The germline V gene encodes CDR1 ENHRY and CDR2 SYGVKD. The V gene end was trimmed by 10 bases and the J gene end by 1 base; junction bases not matched to a gene: 1. The CDR3 spans 14 residues. The CDR3 spells CATGLAGGTDTQYF. Here the CDR3 DNA reads TGTGCCACGGGACTAGCGGGGGGCACAGATACGCAGTATTTT.

The rearrangement uses TRBV4-1 and TRBJ1-2; D gene unclear. Trimming shortened V by 0 bases and J by 1 base, and 9 bases separated the two germline ends. The germline V gene encodes CDR1 MGHRA and CDR2 YSYEKL. CDR3 length: 15 residues. The CDR3 sequence is CASSQETYYNYGYTF. The CDR3 DNA is TGCGCCAGCAGCCAAGAAACATACTATAACTATGGCTACACCTTC.

This clonotype was detected a few times. The chain joins TRBV4-1 to TRBJ2-7; 10 bases fit TRBD1. The ends lost 4 bases at V and 6 bases at J; junction bases unmatched: 6. Germline V gene lookup returns CDR1 MGHRA and CDR2 YSYEKL. The CDR3 is 14 amino acids. This CDR3 is CASSPAGTGVEQYF. DNA of the CDR3: TGCGCCAGCAGCCCCGCCGGGACAGGGGTCGAGCAGTACTTC.

This chain joins TRBV6-1 and TRBJ2-6; D uncertain. Trimming shortened V by 2 bases and J by 2 bases, and 7 bases separated the two germline ends. Germline loops: CDR1 MNHNS, CDR2 SASEGT. The CDR3 loop spans 15 amino acids. The CDR3 spells CASSEQATGANVLTF. The CDR3 DNA follows: TGTGCCAGCAGTGAACAGGCCACTGGGGCCAACGTCCTGACTTTC.

The chain combines TRBV7-8 with TRBJ2-5; 12 bases are a match to TRBD2. V lost 1 base and J lost 4; bases outside the gene matches: 10. The CDR3 spans 18 residues. Germline V gives CDR1 SGHVS, CDR2 FQNEAQ. The CDR3 here is CASSLVSSGRELRETQYF. The CDR3 DNA follows: TGTGCCAGCAGCTTAGTTTCTAGCGGGAGGGAGCTACGAGAGACCCAGTACTTC.

J is TRBJ1-1 and V is TRBV19, with D possibly TRBD1 on 6 matching bases. Germline V gene data show CDR1 as LNHDA and CDR2 as SQIVND (reference sequence). V lost 0 bases to trimming and J lost 4 bases, with 9 bases between them. The CDR3 totals 14 residues. CDR3 protein: CASSIEGTSTEAFF. Written as DNA, the CDR3 is TGTGCCAGTAGTATAGAGGGGACAAGCACTGAAGCTTTCTTT.

This chain joins TRBV12-3 or TRBV12-4 and TRBJ2-7, with D possibly matching TRBD1 (6 bases). With 1 base removed from V and 2 bases from J, the gap between germline ends came to 18 bases. CDR3 length: 17 residues. CDR3 loop: CASSLVGAYSRTYEQYF. In DNA form, the CDR3 reads TGTGCCAGCAGTTTAGTGGGGGCCTACTCGCGTACCTACGAGCAGTACTTC.

This clonotype appeared a few times. The chain links TRBV12-3 or TRBV12-4 to TRBJ1-1; TRBD1 is a possible D gene (5 bases). CDR3 length: 14 amino acids. Trimming took 4 bases from V and 5 from J, leaving 14 bases between them. CDR3 amino acids: CASSYTRGRTEAFF. The CDR3 coding sequence is TGTGCCAGCAGTTACACGCGGGGGAGGACTGAAGCTTTCTTT.

The rearrangement joins TRBV4-1 to TRBJ1-4; D perhaps matches TRBD1 (5 bases). Germline CDR1 reads MGHRA; CDR2 reads YSYEKL. This CDR3 comprises 14 residues. V was clipped by 1 base and J by 5 bases, with 8 bases between them. The CDR3 DNA reads TGCGCCAGCAGCCAAGTGGGGGGGAATGAAAAACTGTTTTTT. Protein: CASSQVGGNEKLFF.

In this sample, this clonotype turned up a few times. V is TRBV10-3 and J is TRBJ2-1, with 8 bases aligning to TRBD2. This CDR3 is 13 amino acids long. Trimming took 3 bases from V and 8 from J; bases not matched to a gene: 3. Germline V CDR1 and CDR2: ENHRY, SYGVKD. The CDR3 nucleotides are TGTGCCATCAGTGATAGCGGGGCTTATGAGCAGTTCTTC. Its protein is CAISDSGAYEQFF.